This is a list of T cell receptor beta chains from one sample in a study of vaccination and CD4 T cells after COVID-19. TCRdb passed the PCR reads through MiXCR, listing each CDR3 protein once. Of approximately 13,000 distinct CDR3 sequences in the sample, 45% to 60% were seen once. What these receptors recognize is not known. Sequenced: CD4+ T cells from blood, cultured in vitro. The receptors originated from a human donor who had recovered from COVID-19. Each CDR3 is given with its conserved first and last residue. The D gene is left open where the match is weak. The listing skips clone size in some rows; elsewhere it reads once, few, many or a size class.

>TRBV28|-|TRBJ2-6|-
CASSRGGFGANVLTF
TGTGCCAGCAGCCGCGGGGGCTTTGGGGCCAACGTCCTGACTTTC
>TRBV7-6|few|TRBJ1-1|-
CASSKTGNTEAFF
TGTGCCAGCAGCAAAACAGGGAACACTGAAGCTTTCTTT
>TRBV2|-|TRBJ2-1|-
CASSERETNEQFF
TGTGCCAGCAGTGAGAGGGAGACAAATGAGCAGTTCTTC
>TRBV20-1|-|TRBJ2-5|TRBD2
CSASREARQETQYF
TGCAGTGCTAGTCGGGAGGCTCGCCAAGAGACCCAGTACTTC
>TRBV19|-|TRBJ2-2|TRBD1
CASRGTGVAGELFF
TGTGCCAGTAGGGGGACAGGGGTAGCCGGGGAGCTGTTTTTT
>TRBV27|-|TRBJ1-5|-
CASSLWGGNQPQHF
TGTGCCAGCAGTTTATGGGGGGGGAATCAGCCCCAGCATTTT
>TRBV11-2|-|TRBJ2-7|TRBD2
CASSLGLARNEQYF
TGTGCCAGCAGCTTAGGACTAGCGAGGAACGAGCAGTACTTC
>TRBV20-1|-|TRBJ1-6|-
CSASYRPSSYNSPLHF
TGCAGTGCTAGCTACAGGCCGAGCTCCTATAATTCACCCCTCCACTTT
>TRBV11-1|once|TRBJ2-5|TRBD2
CASSPGTSGTQETQYF
TGTGCCAGCAGCCCCGGGACTAGCGGGACTCAAGAGACCCAGTACTTC
>TRBV15|-|TRBJ1-1|TRBD1
CVIKRGGQGNTEAFF
TGTGTCATCAAGAGGGGCGGACAGGGAAACACTGAAGCTTTCTTT
>TRBV18|medium-sized|TRBJ2-3|TRBD2
CASSPGTSGSTDTQYF
TGTGCCAGCTCACCAGGGACTAGCGGGAGCACAGATACGCAGTATTTT
>TRBV7-3|-|TRBJ1-1|TRBD1
CASSLSGTGDTEAFF
TGTGCCAGCAGCTTAAGTGGGACAGGGGACACTGAAGCTTTCTTT
>TRBV28|once|TRBJ2-1|-
CASSTLGPPFGNEQFF
TGTGCCAGCAGCACCCTCGGACCGCCCTTTGGCAATGAGCAGTTCTTC
>TRBV20-1|-|TRBJ2-7|TRBD2
CSARTSGTTYEQYF
TGCAGTGCTAGGACTAGCGGGACCACATACGAGCAGTACTTC
>TRBV6-1|-|TRBJ2-1|TRBD2
CASSAPPAGGYNEQFF
TGTGCCAGCAGCGCCCCCCCGGCGGGGGGGTACAATGAGCAGTTCTTC
>TRBV10-1|-|TRBJ2-3|TRBD2
CASQRDLKTDTQYF
TGCGCCAGCCAGCGGGATCTAAAAACAGATACGCAGTATTTT
>TRBV6-1|few|TRBJ1-2|TRBD1
CASSKTGHGYTF
TGTGCCAGCAGTAAGACAGGGCATGGCTACACCTTC